The clone carrying this T cell receptor beta chain was counted ten times or more. This record comes from a study of neurological immune-mediated disorders. TCRdb itself ran the 5' RACE reads through MiXCR, one entry per CDR3 protein. The data show 77,000 or so distinct CDR3 sequences, around a tenth seen once. The source of this sequence is a man aged 50-60 years in good health. Sample: PBMCs.

The CDR3 DNA follows: TGTGCCAGCACCCCGGGCGTTAGGCTAAATGAGCAGTTCTTC. Protein: CASTPGVRLNEQFF. This chain joins TRBV7-9 and TRBJ2-1, with no clear D. Germline assignment: CDR1 SEHNR and CDR2 FQNEAQ (reference sequence). Trimming removed 7 bases from V and 7 bases from J, with 17 bases in between. The CDR3 runs 14 residues.